This T cell receptor beta chain came from a study of CD8 T cells in Susac syndrome. Germline assignment: CDR1 MRHNA and CDR2 SNTAGT. V lost 3 bases and J lost 0; bases outside the gene matches: 12. This CDR3 comprises 19 residues. CD8+ and CD4+ blood T cells underwent TCR beta sequencing. TEMRA cells were FACS-enriched and CD8+ and CD4+ T cells negatively isolated. Random-hexamer reverse transcription was applied to roughly 0.5 to 1 ug RNA. A single record per CDR3 protein comes from TCRdb applying MiXCR to the immunoSEQ multiplex PCR reads. Seen here are roughly 180,000 distinct CDR3 sequences, about 93% observed once, and the top ten hold 0.099%.

The chain recombines TRBV6-4 with TRBJ2-3; 10 bases align to TRBD2. The sequenced material came from CD4+ T cells from PBMCs. The source is a human donor with Susac syndrome. DNA of the CDR3: TGTGCCAGCAGTGAACAACCTAGCGGGGGACCCCTGAGCACAGATACGCAGTATTTT. Protein product: CASSEQPSGGPLSTDTQYF.